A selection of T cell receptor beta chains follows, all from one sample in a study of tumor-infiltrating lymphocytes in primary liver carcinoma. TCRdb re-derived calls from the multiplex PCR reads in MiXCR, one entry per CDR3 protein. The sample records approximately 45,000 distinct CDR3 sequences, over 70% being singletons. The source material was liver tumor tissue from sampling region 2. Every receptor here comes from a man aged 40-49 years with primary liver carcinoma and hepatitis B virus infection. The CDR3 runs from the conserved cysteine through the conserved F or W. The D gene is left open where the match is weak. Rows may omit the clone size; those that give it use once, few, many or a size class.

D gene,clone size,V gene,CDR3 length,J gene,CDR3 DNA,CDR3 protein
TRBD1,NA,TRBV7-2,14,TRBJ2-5,TGTGCCAGCAGCTTCAACAGGGGCAACGAGACCCAGTACTTC,CASSFNRGNETQYF
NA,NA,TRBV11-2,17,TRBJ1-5,TGTACCAGTAACTTAGTAGGGGTAACAGGGAGCAATCAGCCCCAGCATTTT,CTSNLVGVTGSNQPQHF
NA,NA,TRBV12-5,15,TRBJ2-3,TGTGCTAGTGGGGAAAGTGGGAGTTTGGCAGATATGCAGTATTTT,CASGESGSLADMQYF
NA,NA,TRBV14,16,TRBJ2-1,TGTGCCAGCAGTGCTGTAGTGGGATGGGTAAACAATAAGCAGTTCTTC,CASSAVVGWVNNKQFF
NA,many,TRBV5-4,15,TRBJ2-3,TGTGCCAGCAGCTTGGCAGAAAGGGGTACAGATACGCAGTATTTT,CASSLAERGTDTQYF
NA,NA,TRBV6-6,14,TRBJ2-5,TGTACCAGCAGTTACTCTGGACGGCAAGAGACTCAGTACTTC,CTSSYSGRQETQYF
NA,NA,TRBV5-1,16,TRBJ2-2,TGCGCCAGCAGAGTACTAGCAGGAGTAGAAACCGGGGAGCTGTTTTTT,CASRVLAGVETGELFF
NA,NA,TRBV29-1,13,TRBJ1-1,TGCAACGGACTAGACCGAAAGAACACTAAAGCTTTCTTT,CNGLDRKNTKAFF
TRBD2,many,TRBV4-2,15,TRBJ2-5,TGTGCCAGCAGCCCGGGGGGGGAGGGCCCAGAGACCCAGTACTTC,CASSPGGEGPETQYF
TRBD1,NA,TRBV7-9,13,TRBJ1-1,TGCGCCAGCAGCTTGACAGGGGACACTGAAACTTTCTTT,CASSLTGDTETFF
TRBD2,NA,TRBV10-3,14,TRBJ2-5,TGTGCCGACGTGCCAGGACTAGTGATGGAGACCCAGTACTTC,CADVPGLVMETQYF
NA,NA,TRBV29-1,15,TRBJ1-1,TGTAGCGTTGCATGGGGCTGGGGGATGAACTCTGAAGCTTTCTTT,CSVAWGWGMNSEAFF
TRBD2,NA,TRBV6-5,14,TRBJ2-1,TGTGGCAGCAGTCGACTAGCGGATTACAATGGGCAGTTATTC,CGSSRLADYNGQLF
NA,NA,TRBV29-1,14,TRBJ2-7,TGCAGCGTCCTAGACATGGTGGACCAGGTTGAGCAGTACTTC,CSVLDMVDQVEQYF
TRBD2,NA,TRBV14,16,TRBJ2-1,TGTGCCAGCGGTGCCGTAGCGGGATGGGTAAACCATGAGCATTTCTTC,CASGAVAGWVNHEHFF
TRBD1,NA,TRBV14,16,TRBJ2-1,TGTGCCAGCTGTTGTCGACAGGGGGGCCGGTTAAATGAGCAGTTCTTC,CASCCRQGGRLNEQFF
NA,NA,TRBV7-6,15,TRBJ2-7,TGTGCCAGCAGCTTACTAGGTAACGGACTCTACGAGCAGTACTTC,CASSLLGNGLYEQYF
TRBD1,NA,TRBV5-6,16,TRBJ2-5,TGTGCCAGCAGCGAGGGACAGGGCTATTACCAGGATACCCAGTACTTC,CASSEGQGYYQDTQYF
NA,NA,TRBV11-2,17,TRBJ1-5,TGTGCCAGCAGCTTAGTAGGGGTAGCAGGGAGTAGTCAGCCCCAGCATTTT,CASSLVGVAGSSQPQHF
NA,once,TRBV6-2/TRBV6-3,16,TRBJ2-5,TGTGCCAGCAGTTTGGGGACACCCGAGAAAAAATGGGGCCAGTACTTC,CASSLGTPEKKWGQYF
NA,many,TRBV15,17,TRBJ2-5,TGTGCCACCAGCAGAGGGAGTCGGGACATCGCCCAAGAGACCCAGTACTTC,CATSRGSRDIAQETQYF
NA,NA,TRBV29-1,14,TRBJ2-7,TGCAGCGTCCCAGACTGGGTGGATCATGCTGAGCAGTACTTC,CSVPDWVDHAEQYF
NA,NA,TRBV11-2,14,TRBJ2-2,TGTGCCAGCAACACACTCTCGGACACCGGGGAGCTGTTTTTT,CASNTLSDTGELFF
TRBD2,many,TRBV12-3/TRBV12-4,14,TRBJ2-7,TGTGCCAGCACACTAGCGGGAGGGGCCTACGAGCAGTACTTC,CASTLAGGAYEQYF
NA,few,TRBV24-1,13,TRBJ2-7,TGTGCCACCGGTGATGTGGGTAGTTACGAGCAGTACTTC,CATGDVGSYEQYF
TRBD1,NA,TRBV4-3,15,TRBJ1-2,TGCGCCAGCAGCCAAGATACGAGGGGGCCTCATGTCTACACCTTC,CASSQDTRGPHVYTF
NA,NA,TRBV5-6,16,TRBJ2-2,TGTGCCAGCAGCCTGGGTCTAGGTACGAGCACCGGGGAGTTGTTTTTT,CASSLGLGTSTGELFF
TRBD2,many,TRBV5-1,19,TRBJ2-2,TGCGCCAGCAGCTTGACCCTCAGCGGGGGCGCGGGAAGCACCGGGGAGCTGTTTTTT,CASSLTLSGGAGSTGELFF
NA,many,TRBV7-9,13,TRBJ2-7,TGTGCCAGCACCGACAGTTTGTCCTACGAGCAGTACTTC,CASTDSLSYEQYF
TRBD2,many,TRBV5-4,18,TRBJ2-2,TGTGCCAGCAGCTTTGGGCGAAATAGGGCTAGCGGGGCCGGGGAGCTGTTTTTT,CASSFGRNRASGAGELFF
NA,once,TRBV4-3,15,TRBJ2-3,TGCGTCAGCAGCCGGGATTATAATAGCAATCAGCCCCAGTATTTT,CVSSRDYNSNQPQYF
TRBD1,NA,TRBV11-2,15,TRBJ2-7,TGTACTAGCAGCTTACGATGGACAGGGGAAAACGAGCAGTATTTC,CTSSLRWTGENEQYF
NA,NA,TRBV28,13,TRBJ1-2,TGTGTCAGCAGTTTTGGCCAGAACTATGGCCACACCTTC,CVSSFGQNYGHTF
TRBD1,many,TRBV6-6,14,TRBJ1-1,TGTGCCAGCAGATATGACAGGGGGCTTCCTGAAGCTTTCTTT,CASRYDRGLPEAFF
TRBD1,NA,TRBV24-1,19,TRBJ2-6,TGTGCCACCAATGATCCCCGGGACAGGGCATTCTCTGGGGCCAACGTCCTGACTTTC,CATNDPRDRAFSGANVLTF
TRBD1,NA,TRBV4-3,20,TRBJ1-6,TGCGCCAGCAGCCAAGATATCCAAGGACAGGGGTCGTCCTATAATTCACCCCTCCGCTTT,CASSQDIQGQGSSYNSPLRF
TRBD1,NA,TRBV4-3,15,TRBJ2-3,TGTGCCAGCAGCCGCCGACAGGGGGGGACATATACACAGTATTTT,CASSRRQGGTYTQYF
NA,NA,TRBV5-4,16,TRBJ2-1,TGTGCCAGCAGCCCTGGCGGAGGTGGCTATGTGAATGAGCCGTTCTTC,CASSPGGGGYVNEPFF
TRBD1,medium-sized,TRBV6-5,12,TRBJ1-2,TGTGCCAGCAGTTACAGGGGGCATGGCTACACCTTC,CASSYRGHGYTF
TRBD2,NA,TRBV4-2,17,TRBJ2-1,TGTACCAGCAGCCAAGAGGTAGCGGGGGCTTTCTACAATGAGCAGTTCTTC,CTSSQEVAGAFYNEQFF
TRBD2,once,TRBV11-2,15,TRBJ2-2,TGTGCCAGTAGCTTACTAGCGGGGAATACCGGGAAGCTGTTTTTT,CASSLLAGNTGKLFF
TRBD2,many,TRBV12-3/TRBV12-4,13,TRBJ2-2,TGTGCCAGCAGTTTGCTAGCGGCCGGGGAGCTGTTTTTT,CASSLLAAGELFF
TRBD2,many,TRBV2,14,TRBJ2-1,TGTGCCAGCAGCTTTAGCGGGAGAGGCAATGAGCAGTTCTTC,CASSFSGRGNEQFF
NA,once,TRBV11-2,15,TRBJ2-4,TGTGCTAGCACCAGCTCGGCGGTAGCCAAAAACATTCAGTACTTC,CASTSSAVAKNIQYF
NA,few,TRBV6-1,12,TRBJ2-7,TGTGCCAGCAGCAGGGATGTCTACGAGCAGTACTTC,CASSRDVYEQYF
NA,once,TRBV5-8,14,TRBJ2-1,TGTGCCAGCAGCCCAGTAATGGGAGGCTATGAACAGTTCTTC,CASSPVMGGYEQFF
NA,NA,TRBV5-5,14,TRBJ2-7,TGTGCCAGCAGCCCTGGACTGGAACTCATCGAGCAGTACTTC,CASSPGLELIEQYF
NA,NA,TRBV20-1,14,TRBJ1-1,TGCAGTGCTAGAGATTCCGTTTCAGGGGCTGAAGCTTTCTTT,CSARDSVSGAEAFF
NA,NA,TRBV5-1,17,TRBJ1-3,TGCGCCAGCAGCTTGGAGAGCCAAGGGGGAGCAGGAAGCACCATATATTTT,CASSLESQGGAGSTIYF
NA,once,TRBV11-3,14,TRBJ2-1,TGTGCCAGCAGTTCAGGACGGGAGAAAATTGAGCAGTTCTTC,CASSSGREKIEQFF
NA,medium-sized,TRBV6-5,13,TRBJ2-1,TGTGCCAGCAGTTACGCCGTATTAAATGAGCAGTTCTTC,CASSYAVLNEQFF
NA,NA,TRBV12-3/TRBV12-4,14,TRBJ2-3,TGTGCCAACAGTCCTGGCGCGTCTACAGATACGCAGTATTTT,CANSPGASTDTQYF
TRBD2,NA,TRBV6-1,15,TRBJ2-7,TGTGTCAGCAGTGCTTCGACGAGCGGGAGTTACGAGCAGTACTTC,CVSSASTSGSYEQYF
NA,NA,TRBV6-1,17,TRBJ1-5,TGTGCCAACATACTTCCGGGGGCCGGAGTGGGTAATCAGCCCCAGCATTTT,CANILPGAGVGNQPQHF
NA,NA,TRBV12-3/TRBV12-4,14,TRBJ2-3,TGTGCCAGCAGTTTACCTAGCAGGTGGGATACGCACTATTTT,CASSLPSRWDTHYF
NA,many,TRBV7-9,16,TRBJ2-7,TGTGCCAGCAGCCCCGACTATCCAAGGAGCTCCTACGAGCAGTACTTC,CASSPDYPRSSYEQYF
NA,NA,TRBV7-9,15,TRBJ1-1,TGTGCCAGCAGCTTAACCTCAGGGAGGGACGCCGAAGCTTTCTTT,CASSLTSGRDAEAFF
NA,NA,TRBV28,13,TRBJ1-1,TGTGCCAGCAGTTTGGGCCGGCCCGCTGAAGATTTCTTT,CASSLGRPAEDFF
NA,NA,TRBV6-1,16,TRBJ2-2,TGTGCCAGCTGTGAGGTCCCCACTAGCTTACCCGGGGAGCTGTTTTTC,CASCEVPTSLPGELFF
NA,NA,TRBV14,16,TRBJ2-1,TGTGCCAGCAGTGACGTAGCAGGACGGGTAAACAATGAGCAGTTCTTC,CASSDVAGRVNNEQFF